The 10 T cell receptor beta chains reported below all come from one sample, sequenced in a study of T cells in Graves' hyperthyroidism and ophthalmopathy. TCR beta CDR3 region amplification was performed from RNA transcripts. An initial round of RT-PCR targeting the TCR CDR3 relied on the HTBI primer set. TCRdb fed the multiplex PCR reads into MiXCR, producing one record per CDR3 protein. Of approximately 330,000 distinct CDR3 sequences in the sample, roughly an eighth were seen once. The sequenced sample was blood. The receptor source for this set is a woman in her forties with Graves' ophthalmopathy.

Many counts were recorded for this clonotype. V usage is TRBV2 and J usage is TRBJ2-7; TRBD2 might be the D (6 bases). Trimming took off 6 bases at V and 2 bases at J, with 17 bases between the two ends. Germline V gives CDR1 SNHLY, CDR2 FYNNEI. This CDR3 comprises 15 residues. The CDR3 nucleotides are TGTGCCAGCAGGTTGTGGGAGGCGAGGACCTACGAGCAGTACTTC. Residues: CASRLWEARTYEQYF.

The table lists this clonotype with many counts. The chain recombines TRBV5-5 with TRBJ1-1; D call uncertain. Per germline, CDR1 SGHKS and CDR2 YYEKEE (reference sequence). The CDR3 runs 15 residues. The V gene lost 0 bases and the J gene lost 3 bases, with 12 bases spanning the gap. The CDR3 coding sequence is TGTGCCAGCAGCTTGGAGCCGGGCCGCTACACTGAAGCTTTCTTT. Translated: CASSLEPGRYTEAFF.

V is TRBV5-1 and J is TRBJ1-4, with 7 bases aligning to TRBD1. CDR3 length: 16 amino acids. CDR1 and CDR2 from the germline V gene are SGHRS and YFSETQ. Trimming removed 0 bases from V and 7 bases from J; junction bases left unmatched: 9. CDR3 DNA: TGCGCCAGCAGCTTGGCCAATGCAGGGGGTGGTGAAAAACTGTTTTTT. As protein: CASSLANAGGGEKLFF.

This clonotype has a count of ten or more. The genes are TRBV2 and TRBJ1-2, with unresolved D. Germline lookup yields CDR1 SNHLY and CDR2 FYNNEI. This CDR3 region has 12 residues. V was cut by 9 bases and J by 1 base, with 9 bases left in between. The CDR3 spells CASVGYNYGYTF. The CDR3 DNA reads TGTGCCAGTGTGGGGTATAACTATGGCTACACCTTC.

The chain links TRBV5-1 to TRBJ1-6; D may be TRBD1 (5 bases). The CDR3 runs to 14 residues. Germline loops: CDR1 SGHRS, CDR2 YFSETQ. Trimming pared 4 bases from V and 9 bases from J, leaving 14 bases between. The CDR3 sequence: CASSRDSETSPLHF. CDR3 coding DNA: TGCGCCAGCAGCCGAGACAGTGAAACTTCACCCCTCCACTTT.

J is TRBJ2-5 and V is TRBV19; 7 positions agree with TRBD2. This CDR3 comprises 11 residues. Unmatched junction bases numbered 0, after V lost 11 bases and J lost 0 bases. Germline V gene sequence: CDR1 LNHDA, CDR2 SQIVND (reference sequence). The CDR3 is CALADQETQYF. The CDR3 coding sequence is TGTGCCCTAGCGGACCAAGAGACCCAGTACTTC.

This clonotype was counted ten times or more. V is TRBV6-1 and J is TRBJ1-2, with a possible D match to TRBD1 (5 bases). V was shortened by 2 bases and J by 5 bases, with 12 bases between the two germline ends. Looked up from germline, CDR1 is MNHNS and CDR2 is SASEGT. The CDR3 has 14 residues. This CDR3 is CASSETKGIYGYTF. The CDR3 DNA sequence: TGTGCCAGCAGTGAAACCAAGGGGATTTATGGCTACACCTTC.

This clonotype was seen at least ten times. V and J are TRBV20-1 and TRBJ2-1, with 9 positions matching TRBD2. CDR1 and CDR2 (germline): DFQATT, SNEGSKA (reference sequence). The CDR3 runs to 14 residues. V lost 3 bases and J lost 6; bases outside the gene matches: 6. The CDR3 here is CSASNAGGINEQFF. CDR3 DNA sequence: TGCAGTGCTAGTAACGCGGGGGGGATCAATGAGCAGTTCTTC.

This clonotype was detected many times. This rearrangement joins TRBV7-2 to TRBJ1-5; D remains ambiguous. Trimming shortened V by 1 base and J by 7 bases, and 11 bases separated the two germline ends. Germline CDR1 reads SGHTA; CDR2 reads FQGNSA. The CDR3 has 14 amino acids. CDR3 in amino acids: CASSLERTGQPQHF. The CDR3, as DNA: TGTGCCAGCAGCTTAGAGAGGACGGGACAGCCCCAGCATTTT. The full variable domain, in which reference TRBV7-2 and TRBJ1-5 provide the parts outside the CDR3, is GAGVSQSPSNKVTEKGKDVELRCDPISGHTALYWYRQSLGQGLEFLIYFQGNSAPDKSGLPSDRFSAERTGGSVSTLTIQRTQQEDSAVYLCASSLERTGQPQHFGDGTRLSIL.

The J gene is TRBJ2-3, the V gene TRBV13; TRBD2 aligns across 13 bases. Trimming took 5 bases from V and 2 from J; bases not matched to a gene: 7. The CDR3 runs 17 residues. The germline CDR1 and CDR2 sequences are PRHDT and FYEKMQ (reference sequence). CDR3 sequence reads: CASSPAGLAGYTDTQYF. CDR3 coding DNA: TGTGCCAGCAGCCCAGCGGGACTAGCGGGATACACAGATACGCAGTATTTT. Full variable domain (missing parts from reference TRBV13 and TRBJ2-3): AAGVIQSPRHLIKEKRETATLKCYPIPRHDTVYWYQQGPGQDPQFLISFYEKMQSDKGSIPDRFSAQQFSDYHSELNMSSLELGDSALYFCASSPAGLAGYTDTQYFGPGTRLTVL.